This entry is about one TCR beta chain. The data belong to a study of control samples from healthy donors and cancer patients. The CDR3 has 15 amino acids. Germline CDR1 reads MNHEY; CDR2 reads SMNVEV (reference sequence). The V gene lost 5 bases and the J gene lost 1 base, with 14 bases spanning the gap. The table came from immunoSEQ multiplex PCR; TCRdb's copy has only in-frame clones and leaves some out. This table holds some 65,000 clones, roughly 84% found once. The chain carries TRBV27 and TRBJ1-1, with D perhaps TRBD1 (5 bases). The sample was PBMCs. The clonotype comes from a woman in her forties or fifties with lung cancer. DNA of the CDR3: TGTGCCAGCAGTCTTTCCGGGACGGCGAACACTGAAGCTTTCTTT. It yields the protein CASSLSGTANTEAFF.